This entry lists 19 T cell receptor beta chains sequenced from one sample in a study of spatial heterogeneity in lung cancer. Time point given: sample taken at primary tumor resection. TCRdb re-derived calls from the 5' RACE reads in MiXCR, one entry per CDR3 protein. The profile covers roughly 80,000 distinct CDR3 sequences, with roughly 8% appearing a single time and 6.8% taken by the ten largest. The sample consisted of PBMCs, taken at surgery. The receptors derive from a male donor with early-stage non-small cell lung cancer.

This clonotype was detected only a few times. The V and J genes are TRBV7-9 and TRBJ2-1, with D maybe TRBD1 (6 bases). Germline V gene sequence: CDR1 SEHNR, CDR2 FQNEAQ (reference sequence). The CDR3 runs to 16 residues. V lost 4 bases to trimming and J lost 4 bases, with 17 bases between them. CDR3 coding DNA: TGTGCCAGCAGCTCCGATTATGGACAGCCTTACAATGAGCAGTTCTTC. It specifies CASSSDYGQPYNEQFF.

In this sample, this clonotype turned up many times. The J gene is TRBJ1-2, the V gene TRBV5-1; D unclear. The V end was cut by 7 bases, the J end by 4 bases, with 14 bases between. Per the germline V gene, CDR1 is SGHRS and CDR2 is YFSETQ. CDR3 size: 13 residues. CDR3 in DNA: TGCGCCAGCGCGGACGGAGCCGTCTATGGCTACACCTTC. Translating gives CASADGAVYGYTF.

This clonotype showed up many times. This rearrangement joins TRBV2 to TRBJ2-7; TRBD2 matches 9 bases. V lost 7 bases and J lost 0; bases outside the gene matches: 4. The germline CDR1 and CDR2 sequences are SNHLY and FYNNEI. The CDR3 is 14 residues long. CDR3 coding DNA: TGTGCCAGCATATCTAGCGGGAACTCCTACGAGCAGTACTTC. Translating it yields CASISSGNSYEQYF.

This clonotype appeared a few times. This chain connects TRBV5-6 to TRBJ2-3; D gene ambiguous. The CDR3 sequence is 14 residues long. V was pared by 0 bases and J by 8 bases, with 13 bases between. Germline CDR1 and CDR2: SGHDT and YYEEEE. CDR3 amino acids: CASSLALGTGTQYF. The CDR3 DNA reads TGTGCCAGCAGCTTGGCCCTAGGTACGGGTACGCAGTATTTT.

This clonotype was observed many times. V and J are TRBV20-1 and TRBJ1-3, with TRBD1 as a possible D gene (5 bases). Trimming stripped 4 bases from V and 0 bases from J, with 16 bases between. Germline V CDR1 and CDR2: DFQATT, SNEGSKA (reference sequence). The CDR3 contains 16 residues. The CDR3, as DNA: TGCAGTGCTACAGCGGGACTCCTTATCTCTGGAAACACCATATATTTT. It encodes CSATAGLLISGNTIYF.

Ten or more counts support this clonotype. V gene TRBV27 combines with J gene TRBJ2-1, with 10 bases identical to TRBD2. Germline values: CDR1 MNHEY, CDR2 SMNVEV (reference sequence). The CDR3 is 16 residues long. V was pared by 4 bases and J by 10 bases, with 13 bases of the junction left unmatched. CDR3 DNA: TGTGCCAGCAGTTCCCCCCGGCTAGCGGGAGTTTGGGAGCAGTTCTTC. Translating gives CASSSPRLAGVWEQFF.

The CDR3, as DNA: TGTGCCAGTACCGGCTCCACAGATACGCAGTATTTT. It translates to CASTGSTDTQYF. This chain connects TRBV19 to TRBJ2-3; D remains unclear. V was shortened by 7 bases and J by 2 bases, with 7 bases between the two germline ends. There are 12 residues in the CDR3. CDR1 is LNHDA and CDR2 is SQIVND in the germline V gene (reference sequence).

J is TRBJ2-5 and V is TRBV19; 8 nucleotides agree with TRBD2. CDR3 size: 15 residues. CDR1 is LNHDA and CDR2 is SQIVND in the germline V gene (reference sequence). Losses at the gene ends were 10 bases for V and 3 bases for J; bases not matched to a gene: 13. The CDR3 protein is CATAKLTSGEETQYF. In DNA form, the CDR3 reads TGTGCCACCGCGAAGCTCACTAGCGGAGAAGAGACCCAGTACTTC.

The gene calls are TRBV12-3 or TRBV12-4 and TRBJ2-7, with TRBD2 matching 8 bases. Trimming cost V 6 bases and J 6 bases; bases outside gene matches: 13. This CDR3 is built from 15 residues. CDR3 residues: CASRGAGGLGGEQYF. CDR3 DNA sequence: TGTGCCAGCAGGGGGGCGGGAGGCCTTGGCGGCGAGCAGTACTTC.

This clonotype was recorded at least ten times. The rearrangement joins TRBV5-5 to TRBJ2-1; D not certain. The CDR3 spans 16 residues. The germline gives CDR1 SGHKS, CDR2 YYEKEE (reference sequence). The V end lost 0 bases, the J end lost 0 bases, and 10 bases lay between the germline ends. The CDR3 nucleotides read TGTGCCAGCAGCTTGGCCGGGTCTAGCTCCTACAATGAGCAGTTCTTC. Protein sequence: CASSLAGSSSYNEQFF. Full variable domain (remainder filled in from reference TRBV5-5 and TRBJ2-1): DAGVTQSPTHLIKTRGQQVTLRCSPISGHKSVSWYQQVLGQGPQFIFQYYEKEERGRGNFPDRFSARQFPNYSSELNVNALLLGDSALYLCASSLAGSSSYNEQFFGPGTRLTVL.

This clonotype turned up a few times. The chain combines TRBV28 with TRBJ2-3; the D gene is possibly TRBD2 (5 bases). Deletions cut 5 bases from V and 6 bases from J, with 15 bases between. The germline V gene encodes CDR1 MDHEN and CDR2 SYDVKM. The length of the CDR3 is 14 residues. The CDR3 nucleotides read TGTGCCAGCAGTCCTCCGGGGAGCTGGGATACGCAGTATTTT. It yields the protein CASSPPGSWDTQYF.

This clonotype has at least ten counts. V gene TRBV12-3 or TRBV12-4 combines with J gene TRBJ2-3; TRBD2 matches at 11 bases. Trimming took 6 bases from V and 4 from J; bases not matched to a gene: 6. The CDR3 totals 15 residues. The CDR3 DNA sequence: TGTGCCAGCAGCCTCTGGACTAGCGGGTCAGATACGCAGTATTTT. It encodes CASSLWTSGSDTQYF.

This clonotype was found many times. The CDR3 loop reads CASSPAWGAGAYEQYF. The CDR3 DNA reads TGTGCCAGCAGCCCCGCTTGGGGAGCCGGCGCCTACGAGCAGTACTTC. The chain recombines TRBV7-9 with TRBJ2-7; D possibly corresponds to TRBD2 (5 bases). The CDR3 is made up of 16 amino acids. Germline CDR1 SEHNR, CDR2 FQNEAQ (reference sequence). Trimming stripped 5 bases from V and 2 bases from J, with 19 bases between.

This chain joins TRBV10-3 and TRBJ1-1; D possibly corresponds to TRBD1 (5 bases). Germline V gives CDR1 ENHRY, CDR2 SYGVKD. V gave up 5 bases and J gave up 3 bases, with 13 bases separating them. This CDR3 contains 14 residues. CDR3 sequence reads: CAISSLVGHTEAFF. DNA of the CDR3: TGTGCCATCAGTTCCTTGGTGGGGCACACTGAAGCTTTCTTT.

This clonotype was counted ten times or more. The chain has TRBV2 and TRBJ1-5; unclear D gene. V dropped 4 bases and J dropped 0 bases, with 7 bases sitting between them. This CDR3 spans 14 amino acids. In germline, CDR1 is SNHLY, CDR2 FYNNEI. CDR3 nucleotide sequence: TGTGCCAGCAGTGGACCATTTAGCAATCAGCCCCAGCATTTT. This codes for CASSGPFSNQPQHF.

This clonotype appeared many times. The chain joins TRBV7-2 to TRBJ2-7, with D perhaps TRBD2 (5 bases). Trimming shortened V by 0 bases and J by 5 bases, and 14 bases separated the two germline ends. Germline-derived CDR1 and CDR2 are SGHTA and FQGNSA. This CDR3 has 15 residues. CDR3 protein: CASSLARGKPHEQYF. The CDR3 DNA reads TGTGCCAGCAGCTTAGCACGAGGGAAACCCCACGAGCAGTACTTC.

This clonotype was picked up a small number of times. The chain uses TRBV20-1 and TRBJ2-3; 7 bases are a match to TRBD1. Per the germline V gene, CDR1 is DFQATT and CDR2 is SNEGSKA (reference sequence). This CDR3 is 15 amino acids long. With V trimmed by 3 bases and J by 8 bases, 14 bases remained unmatched. The CDR3 spells CSARPGQIRRGTQYF. The CDR3 region has the DNA TGCAGTGCTAGGCCGGGACAGATAAGACGCGGTACGCAGTATTTT.

This clonotype was counted at least ten times. The rearrangement links TRBV23-1 to TRBJ2-3, with D possibly TRBD2 on 5 matching bases. TRBV23-1 is identified as an open reading frame with a role that is uncertain. Trimming left V 0 bases short and J 2 bases short, with 9 bases between. The CDR3 spans 15 residues. CDR3 in DNA: TGCGCCAGCAGTCAATCACACGGGGTCACAGATACGCAGTATTTT. Its protein product is CASSQSHGVTDTQYF.

V gene TRBV4-1 combines with J gene TRBJ2-7; 11 bases fit TRBD2. V lost 5 bases, J lost 3 bases, and 6 bases stayed unmatched. This CDR3 is 15 amino acids long. Germline CDR1 and CDR2: MGHRA and YSYEKL. The CDR3 coding sequence is TGCGCCAGCAGCTACCTTAGCGGGAGGGTCTACGAGCAGTACTTC. Translation: CASSYLSGRVYEQYF.